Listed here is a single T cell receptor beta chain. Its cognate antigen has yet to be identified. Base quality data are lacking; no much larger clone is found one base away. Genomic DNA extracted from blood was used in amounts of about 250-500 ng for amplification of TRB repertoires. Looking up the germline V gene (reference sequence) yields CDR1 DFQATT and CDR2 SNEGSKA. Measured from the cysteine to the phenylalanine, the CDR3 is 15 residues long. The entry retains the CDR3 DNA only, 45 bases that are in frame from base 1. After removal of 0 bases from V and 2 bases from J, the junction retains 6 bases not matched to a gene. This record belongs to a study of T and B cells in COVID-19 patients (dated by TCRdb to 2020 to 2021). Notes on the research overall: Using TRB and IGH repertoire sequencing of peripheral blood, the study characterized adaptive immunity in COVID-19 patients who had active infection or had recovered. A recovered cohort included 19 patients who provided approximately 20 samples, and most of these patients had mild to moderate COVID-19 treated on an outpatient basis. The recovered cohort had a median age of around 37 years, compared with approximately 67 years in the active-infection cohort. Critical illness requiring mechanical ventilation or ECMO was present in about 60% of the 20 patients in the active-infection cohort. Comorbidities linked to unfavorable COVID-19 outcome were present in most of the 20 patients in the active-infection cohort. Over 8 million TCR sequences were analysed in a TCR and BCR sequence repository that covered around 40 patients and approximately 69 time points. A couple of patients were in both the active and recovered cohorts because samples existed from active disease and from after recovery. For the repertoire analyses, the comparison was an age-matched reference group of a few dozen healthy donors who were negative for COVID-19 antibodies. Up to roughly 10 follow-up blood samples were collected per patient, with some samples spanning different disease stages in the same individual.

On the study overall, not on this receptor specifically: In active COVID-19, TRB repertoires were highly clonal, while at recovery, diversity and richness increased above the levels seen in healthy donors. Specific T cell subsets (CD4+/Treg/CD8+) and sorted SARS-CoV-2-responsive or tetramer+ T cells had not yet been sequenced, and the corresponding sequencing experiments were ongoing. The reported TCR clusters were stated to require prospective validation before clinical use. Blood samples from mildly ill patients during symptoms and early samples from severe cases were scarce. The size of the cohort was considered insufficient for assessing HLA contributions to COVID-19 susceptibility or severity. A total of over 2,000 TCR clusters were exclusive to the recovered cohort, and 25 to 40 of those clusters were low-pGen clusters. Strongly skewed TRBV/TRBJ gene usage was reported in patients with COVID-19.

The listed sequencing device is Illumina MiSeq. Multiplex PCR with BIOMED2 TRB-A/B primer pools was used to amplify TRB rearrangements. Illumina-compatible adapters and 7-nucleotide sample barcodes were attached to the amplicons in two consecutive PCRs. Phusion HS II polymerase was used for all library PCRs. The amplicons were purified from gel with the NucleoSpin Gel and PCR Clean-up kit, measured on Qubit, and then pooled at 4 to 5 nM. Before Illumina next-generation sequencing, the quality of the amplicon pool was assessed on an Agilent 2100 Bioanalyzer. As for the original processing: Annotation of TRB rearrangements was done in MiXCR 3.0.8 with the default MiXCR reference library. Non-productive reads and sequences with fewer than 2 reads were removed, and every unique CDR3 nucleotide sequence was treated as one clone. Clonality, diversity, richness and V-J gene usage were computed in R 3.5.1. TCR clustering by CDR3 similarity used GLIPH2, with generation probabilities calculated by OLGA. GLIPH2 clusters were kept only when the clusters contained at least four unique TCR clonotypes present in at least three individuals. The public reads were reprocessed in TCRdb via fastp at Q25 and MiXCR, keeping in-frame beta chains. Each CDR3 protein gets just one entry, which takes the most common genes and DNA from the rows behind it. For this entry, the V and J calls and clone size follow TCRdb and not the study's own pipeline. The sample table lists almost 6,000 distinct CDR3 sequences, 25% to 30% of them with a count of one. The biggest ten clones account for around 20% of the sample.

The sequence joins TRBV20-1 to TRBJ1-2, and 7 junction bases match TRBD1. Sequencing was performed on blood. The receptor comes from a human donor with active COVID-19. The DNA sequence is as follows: TGCAGTGCTAGAGAGACAGGGACATCCAACTATGGCTACACCTTC. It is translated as CSARETGTSNYGYTF.